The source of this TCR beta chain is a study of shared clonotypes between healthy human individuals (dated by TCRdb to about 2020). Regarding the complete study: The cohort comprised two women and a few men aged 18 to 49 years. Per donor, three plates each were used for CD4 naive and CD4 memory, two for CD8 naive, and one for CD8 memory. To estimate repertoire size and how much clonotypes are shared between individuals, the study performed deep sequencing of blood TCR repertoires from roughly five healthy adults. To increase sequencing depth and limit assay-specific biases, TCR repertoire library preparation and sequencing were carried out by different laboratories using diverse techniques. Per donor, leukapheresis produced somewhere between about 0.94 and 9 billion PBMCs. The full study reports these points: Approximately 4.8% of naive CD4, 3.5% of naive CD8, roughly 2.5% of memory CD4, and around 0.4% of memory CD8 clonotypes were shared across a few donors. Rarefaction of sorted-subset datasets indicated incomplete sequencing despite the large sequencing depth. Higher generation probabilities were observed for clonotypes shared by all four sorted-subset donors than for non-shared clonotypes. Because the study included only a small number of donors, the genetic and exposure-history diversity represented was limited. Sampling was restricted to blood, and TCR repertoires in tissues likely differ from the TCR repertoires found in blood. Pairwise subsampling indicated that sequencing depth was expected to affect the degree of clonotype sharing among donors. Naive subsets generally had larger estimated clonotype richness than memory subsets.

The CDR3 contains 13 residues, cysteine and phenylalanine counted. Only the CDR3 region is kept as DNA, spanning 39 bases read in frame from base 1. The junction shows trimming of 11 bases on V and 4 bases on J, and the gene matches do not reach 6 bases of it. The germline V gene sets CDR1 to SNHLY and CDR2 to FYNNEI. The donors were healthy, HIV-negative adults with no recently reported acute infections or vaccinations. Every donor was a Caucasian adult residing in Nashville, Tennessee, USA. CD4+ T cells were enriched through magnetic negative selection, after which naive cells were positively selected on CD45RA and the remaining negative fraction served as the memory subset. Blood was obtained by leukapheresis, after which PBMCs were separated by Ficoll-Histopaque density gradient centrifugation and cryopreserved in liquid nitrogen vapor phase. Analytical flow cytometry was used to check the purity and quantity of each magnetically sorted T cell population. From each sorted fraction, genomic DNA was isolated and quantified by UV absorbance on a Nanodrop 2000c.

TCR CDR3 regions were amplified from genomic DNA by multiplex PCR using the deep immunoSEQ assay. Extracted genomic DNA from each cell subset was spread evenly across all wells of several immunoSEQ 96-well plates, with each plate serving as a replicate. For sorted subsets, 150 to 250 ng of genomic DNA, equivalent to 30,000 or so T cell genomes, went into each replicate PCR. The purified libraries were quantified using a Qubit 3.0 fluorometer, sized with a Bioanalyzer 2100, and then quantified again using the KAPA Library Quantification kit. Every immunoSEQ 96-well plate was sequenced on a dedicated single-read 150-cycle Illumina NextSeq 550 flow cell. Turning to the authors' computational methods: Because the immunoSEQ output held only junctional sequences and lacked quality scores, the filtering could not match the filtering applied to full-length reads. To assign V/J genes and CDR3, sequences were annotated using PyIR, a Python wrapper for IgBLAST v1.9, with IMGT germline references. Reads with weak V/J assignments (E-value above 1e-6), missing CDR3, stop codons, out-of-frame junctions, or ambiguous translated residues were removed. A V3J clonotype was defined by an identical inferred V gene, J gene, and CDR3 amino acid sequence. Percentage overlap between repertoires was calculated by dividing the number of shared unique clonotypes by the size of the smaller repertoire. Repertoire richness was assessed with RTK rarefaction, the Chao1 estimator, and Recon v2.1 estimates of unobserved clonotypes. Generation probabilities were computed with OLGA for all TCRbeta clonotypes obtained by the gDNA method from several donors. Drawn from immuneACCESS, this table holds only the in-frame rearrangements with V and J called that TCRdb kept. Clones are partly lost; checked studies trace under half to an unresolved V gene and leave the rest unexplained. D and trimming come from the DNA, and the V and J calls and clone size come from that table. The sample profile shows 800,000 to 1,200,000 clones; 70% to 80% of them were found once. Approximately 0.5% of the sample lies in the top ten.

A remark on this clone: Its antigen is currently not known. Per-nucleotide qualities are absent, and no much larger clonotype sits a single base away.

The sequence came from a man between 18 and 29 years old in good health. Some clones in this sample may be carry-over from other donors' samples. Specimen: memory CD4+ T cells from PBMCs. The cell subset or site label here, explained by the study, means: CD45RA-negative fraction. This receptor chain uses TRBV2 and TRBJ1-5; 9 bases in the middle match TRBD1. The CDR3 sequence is CARSGTGNQPQHF. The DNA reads TGTGCCCGCTCCGGGACAGGGAATCAGCCCCAGCATTTT.